This T cell receptor (beta chain) stems from a study of T cells in localized non-small cell lung cancer. The data were produced by immunoSEQ multiplex PCR, yet TCRdb's version contains in-frame clones alone and is incomplete. The sample lists 53,000 or so clones; more than 85% were seen once. Germline values: CDR1 SGHTS, CDR2 YDEGEE. V was clipped by 4 bases and J by 2 bases; unmatched bases: 5. CDR3 size: 16 residues. This clone was seen just once. The antigen remains undetermined. Notes on the study in general: Higher blood T cell density went with longer overall survival. Tumor samples were not multi-region, leaving intratumor heterogeneity unexcluded. Uninvolved adjacent lung showed higher T cell clonality than tumor. When the top 100 tumor clones were examined, a median about 60 of them also appeared in the adjacent lung, which was paired and uninvolved.

The gene calls are TRBV5-8 and TRBJ2-5; 13 nucleotides match TRBD2. The source was peripheral blood, collected before any cancer treatment. This sequence was found in a man aged 35 to 69 with stage I lung adenocarcinoma. The CDR3 here is CASSKTSGRRQETQYF. DNA for the CDR3: TGTGCCAGCAGCAAGACTAGCGGGAGGAGACAAGAGACCCAGTACTTC.